One and the same sample provided the 10 T cell receptor beta chains below, sequenced in a study of T cell responses to AZD1222 COVID-19 vaccine. The method was immunoSEQ multiplex PCR; TCRdb's version includes in-frame clones alone and lacks a portion of them. Here the sample spans 110,000 to 150,000 clones, 89% being singletons. The specimen comprised peripheral blood, sampled on day 0 of AZD1222 vaccination. Receptor source: an adult in good health.

This clone appeared a single time. V gene TRBV5-1 combines with J gene TRBJ2-5; TRBD1 aligns across 12 bases. This CDR3 is built from 15 residues. V gave up 4 bases and J gave up 4 bases; unmatched junction bases: 5. Germline V gene sequence: CDR1 SGHRS, CDR2 YFSETQ. CDR3 sequence: CASSRGTGGSETQYF. The CDR3 bases are TGCGCCAGCAGCCGGGGGACAGGGGGCTCAGAGACCCAGTACTTC. Full variable domain (missing parts from reference TRBV5-1 and TRBJ2-5): KAGVTQTPRYLIKTRGQQVTLSCSPISGHRSVSWYQQTPGQGLQFLFEYFSETQRNKGNFPGRFSGRQFSNSRSEMNVSTLELGDSALYLCASSRGTGGSETQYFGPGTRLLVL.

This clone was recorded only once. The chain is built from TRBV9 and TRBJ2-1; the D call may be TRBD1 or TRBD2 (5 bases each). This CDR3 spans 11 amino acids. V dropped 3 bases and J dropped 9 bases, with 7 bases sitting between them. The germline gives CDR1 SGDLS, CDR2 YYNGEE. The DNA for the CDR3 is TGTGCCAGCAGCGGGGGGATTGAGCAGTTCTTC. It encodes CASSGGIEQFF.

For the CDR3, the DNA is TGTGCCAGCTCACCAGCCGGGACAGGGGGCGCGATAGCTTTCTTT. Translated: CASSPAGTGGAIAFF. This sequence joins TRBV18 and TRBJ1-1; 12 bases match TRBD1. This CDR3 comprises 15 residues. Germline V gene lookup returns CDR1 KGHSH and CDR2 LQKENI. Trimming took 2 bases from V and 10 from J; bases not matched to a gene: 8.

V gene TRBV6-2 or TRBV6-3 combines with J gene TRBJ1-2; D call uncertain. The CDR3 runs 15 residues. V dropped 2 bases and J dropped 5 bases, with 15 bases sitting between them. CDR1 and CDR2 (germline): MNHEY, SVGEGT. CDR3 bases: TGTGCCAGCAGTTACCCCGCGGACGGATTATATGGCTACACCTTC. This gives the protein CASSYPADGLYGYTF.

The chain employs TRBV7-9 and TRBJ1-6; a weak D match, TRBD1 (6 bases). Trimming took 11 bases from V and 10 from J, leaving 18 bases between them. The CDR3 contains 13 residues. Germline CDR1 reads SEHNR; CDR2 reads FQNEAQ (reference sequence). The CDR3 loop is CAGGEGVNSPLHF. CDR3 bases: TGTGCCGGGGGAGAGGGGGTTAACTCACCCCTCCACTTT.

The V call is TRBV18, the J call TRBJ1-1; unclear D gene. CDR3 length: 14 residues. Deletions cut 6 bases from V and 5 bases from J, with 16 bases between. The V gene's germline CDR1 is KGHSH and CDR2 LQKENI. The CDR3 reads CASSTNTGGTEAFF. The CDR3 DNA is TGTGCCAGCTCGACCAATACGGGAGGGACTGAAGCTTTCTTT. The full variable domain, its missing parts supplied by reference TRBV18 and TRBJ1-1, is NAGVMQNPRHLVRRRGQEARLRCSPMKGHSHVYWYRQLPEEGLKFMVYLQKENIIDESGMPKERFSAEFPKEGPSILRIQQVVRGDSAAYFCASSTNTGGTEAFFGQGTRLTVV.

This clone was seen more than once but under ten times. The rearrangement joins TRBV11-2 to TRBJ1-1, with TRBD1 as a possible D gene (5 bases). The CDR3 covers 14 residues. CDR1 and CDR2 from the germline V gene are SGHAT and FQNNGV. The V end was cut by 4 bases, the J end by 2 bases, with 11 bases between. This CDR3 is CASSYSRDNTEAFF. The CDR3 DNA reads as TGTGCCAGCAGCTATTCTCGGGACAACACTGAAGCTTTCTTT.

The table lists this clone with a count of one. The rearrangement joins TRBV6-6 to TRBJ2-7; 13 bases align to TRBD2. CDR1 is MNHNY and CDR2 is SVGAGI in the germline V gene (reference sequence). This CDR3 is 16 amino acids long. The ends lost 6 bases at V and 6 bases at J; junction bases unmatched: 11. The DNA of the CDR3 is TGTGCCAGCAGGGTGGAACTAGCGGGAGGGCCGGTCGAGCAGTACTTC. This encodes CASRVELAGGPVEQYF.

V and J are TRBV20-1 and TRBJ1-4, with 9 bases matching TRBD1. The trim removed 3 bases at V and 13 bases at J, leaving 3 bases unmatched. This CDR3 is built from 11 residues. Germline CDR1 DFQATT, CDR2 SNEGSKA (reference sequence). Written as DNA, the CDR3 is TGCAGTGCTAGGTTGGGACAGGGACTGTTTTTT. Translation gives CSARLGQGLFF.

This sequence joins TRBV4-2 and TRBJ2-3; TRBD2 agrees at 13 bases. V trimming: 2 bases; J trimming: 4 bases; junction bases outside the gene matches: 0. Germline V CDR1 and CDR2: LGHNA, YNFKEQ. CDR3 length: 15 residues. CDR3 protein: CASSQTSGGADTQYF. As DNA, the CDR3 is TGTGCCAGCAGCCAAACTAGCGGGGGGGCAGATACGCAGTATTTT.